A single T cell receptor (beta chain) is shown here with its context. This specimen comes from a study of Graves' ophthalmopathy and Graves' hyperthyroidism. People with hyperthyroidism were aged 18 to 65 and newly diagnosed, under 2 months' duration. Researchers took RNA transcripts and amplified TCR beta CDR3 regions from them. HTBI primers were used in a first-round RT-PCR, which preceded a second-round multiplex PCR. TCRdb re-derived calls from the multiplex PCR reads in MiXCR, one entry per CDR3 protein. The table includes roughly 410,000 distinct CDR3 sequences, over 15% detected once. Germline CDR1 MNHEY, CDR2 SVGEGT. The CDR3 contains 14 residues. Germline trimming cut 7 bases from V and 6 bases from J; bases unmatched to any gene: 10.

This chain joins TRBV6-2 or TRBV6-3 and TRBJ2-7, with TRBD1 matching over 9 bases. Sequencing input: peripheral blood. The TCR comes from a woman between 18 and 29 years old with stable Graves' hyperthyroidism. The CDR3 bases are TGTGCCAGCAAAAGGGGGACAGGGAGCGGCGAGCAGTACTTC. Encoded protein: CASKRGTGSGEQYF.